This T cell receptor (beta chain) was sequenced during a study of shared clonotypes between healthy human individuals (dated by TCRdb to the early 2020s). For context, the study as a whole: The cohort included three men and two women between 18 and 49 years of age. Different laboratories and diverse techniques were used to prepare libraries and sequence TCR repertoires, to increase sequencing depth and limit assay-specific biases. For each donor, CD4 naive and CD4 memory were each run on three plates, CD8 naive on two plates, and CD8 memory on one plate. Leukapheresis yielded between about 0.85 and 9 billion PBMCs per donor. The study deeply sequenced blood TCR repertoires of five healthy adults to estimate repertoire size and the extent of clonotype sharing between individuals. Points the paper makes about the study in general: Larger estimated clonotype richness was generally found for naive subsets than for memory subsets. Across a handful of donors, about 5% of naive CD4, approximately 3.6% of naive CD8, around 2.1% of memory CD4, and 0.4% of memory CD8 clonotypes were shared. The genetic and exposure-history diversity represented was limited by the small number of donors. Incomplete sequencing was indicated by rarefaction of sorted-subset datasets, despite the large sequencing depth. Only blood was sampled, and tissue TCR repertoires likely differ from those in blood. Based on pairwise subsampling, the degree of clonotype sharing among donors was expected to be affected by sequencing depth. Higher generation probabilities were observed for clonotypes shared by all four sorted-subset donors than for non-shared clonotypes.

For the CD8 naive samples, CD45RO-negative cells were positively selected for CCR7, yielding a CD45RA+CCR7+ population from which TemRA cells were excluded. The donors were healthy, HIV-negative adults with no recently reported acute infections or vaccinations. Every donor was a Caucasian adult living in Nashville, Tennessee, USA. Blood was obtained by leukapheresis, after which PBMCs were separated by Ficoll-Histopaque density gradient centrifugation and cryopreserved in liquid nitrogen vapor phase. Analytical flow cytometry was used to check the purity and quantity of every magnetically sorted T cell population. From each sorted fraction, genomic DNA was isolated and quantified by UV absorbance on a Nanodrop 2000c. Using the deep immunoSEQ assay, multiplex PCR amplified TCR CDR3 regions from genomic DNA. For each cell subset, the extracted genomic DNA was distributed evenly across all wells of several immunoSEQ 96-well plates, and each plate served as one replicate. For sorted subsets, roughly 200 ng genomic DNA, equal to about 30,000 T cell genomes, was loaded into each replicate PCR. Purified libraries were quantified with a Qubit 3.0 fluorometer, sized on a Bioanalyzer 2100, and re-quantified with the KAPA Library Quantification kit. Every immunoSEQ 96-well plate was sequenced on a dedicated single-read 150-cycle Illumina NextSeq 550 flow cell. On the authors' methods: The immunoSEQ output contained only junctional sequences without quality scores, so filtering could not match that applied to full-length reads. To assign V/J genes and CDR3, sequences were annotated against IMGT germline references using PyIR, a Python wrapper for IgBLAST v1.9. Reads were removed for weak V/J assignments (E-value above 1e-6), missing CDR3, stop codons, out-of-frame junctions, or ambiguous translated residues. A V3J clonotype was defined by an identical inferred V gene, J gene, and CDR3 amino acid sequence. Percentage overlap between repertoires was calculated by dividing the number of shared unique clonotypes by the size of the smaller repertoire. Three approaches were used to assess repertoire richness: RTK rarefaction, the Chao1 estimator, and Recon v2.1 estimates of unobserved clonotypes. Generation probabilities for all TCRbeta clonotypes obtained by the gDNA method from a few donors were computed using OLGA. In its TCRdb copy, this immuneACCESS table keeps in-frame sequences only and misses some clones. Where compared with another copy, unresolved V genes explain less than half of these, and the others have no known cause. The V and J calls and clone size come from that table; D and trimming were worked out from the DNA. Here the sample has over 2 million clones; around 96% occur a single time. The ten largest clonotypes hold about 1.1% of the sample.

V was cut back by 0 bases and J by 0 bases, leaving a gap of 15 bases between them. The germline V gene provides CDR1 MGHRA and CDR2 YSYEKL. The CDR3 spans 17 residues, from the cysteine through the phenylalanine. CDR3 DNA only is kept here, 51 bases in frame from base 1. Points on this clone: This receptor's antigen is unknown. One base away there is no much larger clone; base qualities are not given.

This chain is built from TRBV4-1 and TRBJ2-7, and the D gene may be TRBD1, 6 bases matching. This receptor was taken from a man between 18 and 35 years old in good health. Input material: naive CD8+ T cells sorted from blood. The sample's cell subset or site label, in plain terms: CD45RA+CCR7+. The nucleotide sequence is TGCGCCAGCAGCCAAGAAAGGGGCCAGGGGAGCTCCTACGAGCAGTACTTC. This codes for CASSQERGQGSSYEQYF.